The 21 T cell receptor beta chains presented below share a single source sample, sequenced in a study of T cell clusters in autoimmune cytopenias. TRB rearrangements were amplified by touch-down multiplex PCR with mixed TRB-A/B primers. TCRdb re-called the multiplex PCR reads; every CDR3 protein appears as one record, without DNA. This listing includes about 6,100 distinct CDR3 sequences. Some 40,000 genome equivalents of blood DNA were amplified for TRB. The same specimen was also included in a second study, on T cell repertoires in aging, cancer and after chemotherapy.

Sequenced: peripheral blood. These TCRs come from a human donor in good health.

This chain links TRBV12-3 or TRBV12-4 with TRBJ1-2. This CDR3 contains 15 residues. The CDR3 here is CASSLLLMGSGGYTF.

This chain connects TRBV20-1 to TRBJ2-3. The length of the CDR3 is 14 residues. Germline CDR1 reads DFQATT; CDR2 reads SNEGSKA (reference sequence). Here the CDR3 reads CSASLGRRADTQYF.

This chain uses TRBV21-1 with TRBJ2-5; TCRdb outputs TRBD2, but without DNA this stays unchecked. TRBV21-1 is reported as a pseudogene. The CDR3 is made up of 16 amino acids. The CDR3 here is CASSKGLAGGQETQYF.

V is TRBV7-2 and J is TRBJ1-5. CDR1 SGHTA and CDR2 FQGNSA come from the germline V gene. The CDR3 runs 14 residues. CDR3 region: CASSLGLRNQPQHF.

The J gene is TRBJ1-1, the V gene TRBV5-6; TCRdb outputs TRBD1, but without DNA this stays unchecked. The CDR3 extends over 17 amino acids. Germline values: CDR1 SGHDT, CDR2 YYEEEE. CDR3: CASSTRTGGDLNTEAFF.

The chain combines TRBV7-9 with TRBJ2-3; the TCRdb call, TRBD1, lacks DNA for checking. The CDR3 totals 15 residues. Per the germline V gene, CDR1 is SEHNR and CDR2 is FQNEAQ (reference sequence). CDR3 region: CASSLTTGLADTQYF.

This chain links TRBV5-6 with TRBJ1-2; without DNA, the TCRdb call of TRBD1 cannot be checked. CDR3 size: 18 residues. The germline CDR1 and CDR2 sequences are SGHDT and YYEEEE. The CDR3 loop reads CASSPPPGQRTGRYGYTF.

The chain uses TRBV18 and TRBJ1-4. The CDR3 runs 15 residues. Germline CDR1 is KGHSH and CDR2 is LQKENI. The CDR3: CASSPLGQWGEKLFF.

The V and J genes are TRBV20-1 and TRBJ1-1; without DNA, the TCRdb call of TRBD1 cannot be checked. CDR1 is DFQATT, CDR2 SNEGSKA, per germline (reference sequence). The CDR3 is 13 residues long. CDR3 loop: CSARRDISTEAFF.

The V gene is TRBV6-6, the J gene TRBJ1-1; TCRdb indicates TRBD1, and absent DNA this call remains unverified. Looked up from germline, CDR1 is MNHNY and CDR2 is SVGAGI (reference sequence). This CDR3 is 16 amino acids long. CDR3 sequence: CASSYRGQGARGEAFF.

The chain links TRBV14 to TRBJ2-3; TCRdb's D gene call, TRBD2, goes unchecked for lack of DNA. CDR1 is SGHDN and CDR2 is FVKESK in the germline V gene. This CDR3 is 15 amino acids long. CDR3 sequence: CASSPGALWTDTQYF.

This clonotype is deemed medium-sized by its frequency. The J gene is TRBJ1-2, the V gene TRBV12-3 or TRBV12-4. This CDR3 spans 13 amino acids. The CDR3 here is CASSLSGRDGYTF.

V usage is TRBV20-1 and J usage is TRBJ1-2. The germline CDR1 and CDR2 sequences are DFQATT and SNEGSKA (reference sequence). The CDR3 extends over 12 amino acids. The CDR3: CSAEAVNYGYTF.

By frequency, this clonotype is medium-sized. The CDR3 loop reads CASSYLAGISDTQYF. The rearrangement links TRBV27 to TRBJ2-3; the TCRdb call, TRBD2, lacks DNA for checking. Germline lookup yields CDR1 MNHEY and CDR2 SMNVEV (reference sequence). The CDR3 sequence is 15 residues long.

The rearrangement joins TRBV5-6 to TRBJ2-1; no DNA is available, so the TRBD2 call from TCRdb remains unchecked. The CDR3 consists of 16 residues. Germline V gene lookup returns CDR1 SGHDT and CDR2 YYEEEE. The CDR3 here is CASSRTGLAVQGEQFF.

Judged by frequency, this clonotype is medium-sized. CDR3 residues: CASSSLGLAGGKYEQYF. The rearrangement joins TRBV6-2 or TRBV6-3 to TRBJ2-7; TCRdb reports TRBD2, a call that lacks DNA to check it against. The germline gives CDR1 MNHEY, CDR2 SVGEGT. The CDR3 sequence is 17 residues long.

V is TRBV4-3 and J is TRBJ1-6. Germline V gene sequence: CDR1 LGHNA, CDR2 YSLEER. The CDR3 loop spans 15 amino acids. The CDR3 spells CASSQARALDSPLHF.

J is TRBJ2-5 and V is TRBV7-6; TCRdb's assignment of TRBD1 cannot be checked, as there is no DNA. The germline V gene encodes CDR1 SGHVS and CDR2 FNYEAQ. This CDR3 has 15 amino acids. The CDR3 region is CASSPTQGLGETQYF.

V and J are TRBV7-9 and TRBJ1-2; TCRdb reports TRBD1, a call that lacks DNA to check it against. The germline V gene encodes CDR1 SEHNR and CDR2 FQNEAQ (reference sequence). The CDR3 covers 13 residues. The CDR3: CASNADRGDGYTF.

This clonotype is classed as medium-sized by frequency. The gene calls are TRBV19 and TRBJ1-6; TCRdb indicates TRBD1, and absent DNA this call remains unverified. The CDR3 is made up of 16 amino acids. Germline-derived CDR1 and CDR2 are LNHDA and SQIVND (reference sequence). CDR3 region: CASSPKGQIINSPLHF.

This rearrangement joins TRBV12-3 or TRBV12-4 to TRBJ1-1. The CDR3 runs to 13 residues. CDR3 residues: CASSFKGNTEAFF.